A selection of T cell receptor beta chains follows, all from one sample in a study of cytomegalovirus exposure and HLA in healthy donors. Assay: immunoSEQ multiplex PCR; the TCRdb copy retains only in-frame clones and omits some. Among about 200,000 clones listed, about four fifths were seen once. The material sequenced was PBMCs. These TCRs come from a male donor in good health and CMV-seropositive. Both conserved end residues are part of each CDR3. Fields, in order: D gene, clone size, V gene, J gene, CDR3 DNA, CDR3 protein. A D gene is named only where the DNA matches it firmly. Size tells how often a clone was seen (once, few, many) or the class of an expanded clone, and some rows leave it out.

d_gene: NA; abundance: NA; v_gene: TRBV7-9; j_gene: TRBJ1-2; CDR3nt: TGTTCCAGCAGCGAATTGACAGATGGCTACACCTTC; CDR3aa: CSSSELTDGYTF
d_gene: NA; abundance: NA; v_gene: TRBV19; j_gene: TRBJ2-2; CDR3nt: TGTGCCAGTAGTATAGCAGTCGGGGAGCTGTTTTTT; CDR3aa: CASSIAVGELFF
d_gene: NA; abundance: NA; v_gene: TRBV2; j_gene: TRBJ2-7; CDR3nt: TGTGCCAGCAGCAGTTCCTCCTACGAGCAGTACTTC; CDR3aa: CASSSSSYEQYF
d_gene: TRBD2; abundance: NA; v_gene: TRBV7-3; j_gene: TRBJ2-1; CDR3nt: TGTGCCAGCAGCTTAGGGACTAGCGACAATGAGCAGTTCTTC; CDR3aa: CASSLGTSDNEQFF
d_gene: TRBD2; abundance: NA; v_gene: TRBV30; j_gene: TRBJ2-7; CDR3nt: TGTGCCTGGAGTGTGGGGGGGGGAGAAGGTGACGAGCAGTACTTC; CDR3aa: CAWSVGGGEGDEQYF
d_gene: NA; abundance: NA; v_gene: TRBV5-1; j_gene: TRBJ2-1; CDR3nt: TGCGCCAGCAGCTTGGACGTAGCGTACAATGAGCAGTTCTTC; CDR3aa: CASSLDVAYNEQFF
d_gene: TRBD1; abundance: NA; v_gene: TRBV6-6; j_gene: TRBJ2-7; CDR3nt: TGTGCCAGCAGTGACCGGGACAGAGACTACGAGCAGTACTTC; CDR3aa: CASSDRDRDYEQYF
d_gene: NA; abundance: once; v_gene: TRBV5-1; j_gene: TRBJ1-1; CDR3nt: TGCGCCAGCAGCTTGACAGTAGATAACACTGAAGCTTTCTTT; CDR3aa: CASSLTVDNTEAFF
d_gene: NA; abundance: NA; v_gene: TRBV7-2; j_gene: TRBJ1-6; CDR3nt: TGTGCCAGCAGCTTCTGGCGGAGAAATTCACCCCTCCACTTT; CDR3aa: CASSFWRRNSPLHF
d_gene: NA; abundance: NA; v_gene: TRBV6-5; j_gene: TRBJ2-5; CDR3nt: TGTGCCAGCGGCGTGACAAAGGGGGGGGAGACCCAGTACTTC; CDR3aa: CASGVTKGGETQYF
d_gene: NA; abundance: NA; v_gene: TRBV6-1; j_gene: TRBJ2-3; CDR3nt: TGTGCCGGAATGGACTCTCCTATTAGCACAGATACGCAGTATTTT; CDR3aa: CAGMDSPISTDTQYF
d_gene: TRBD2; abundance: NA; v_gene: TRBV27; j_gene: TRBJ2-1; CDR3nt: TGTGCCAGCAGTTTAGGGAGAAGACCGGGACTAGCGGGCCCCTTACAGTTCTTC; CDR3aa: CASSLGRRPGLAGPLQFF
d_gene: NA; abundance: NA; v_gene: TRBV6-5; j_gene: TRBJ1-1; CDR3nt: TGTGCCAGCAGTCACACTCGGGGAGTCACTGAAGCTTTCTTT; CDR3aa: CASSHTRGVTEAFF
d_gene: NA; abundance: NA; v_gene: TRBV18; j_gene: TRBJ1-1; CDR3nt: TGTGCCAGCTCACCGGCCACTGAAGCTTTCTTT; CDR3aa: CASSPATEAFF